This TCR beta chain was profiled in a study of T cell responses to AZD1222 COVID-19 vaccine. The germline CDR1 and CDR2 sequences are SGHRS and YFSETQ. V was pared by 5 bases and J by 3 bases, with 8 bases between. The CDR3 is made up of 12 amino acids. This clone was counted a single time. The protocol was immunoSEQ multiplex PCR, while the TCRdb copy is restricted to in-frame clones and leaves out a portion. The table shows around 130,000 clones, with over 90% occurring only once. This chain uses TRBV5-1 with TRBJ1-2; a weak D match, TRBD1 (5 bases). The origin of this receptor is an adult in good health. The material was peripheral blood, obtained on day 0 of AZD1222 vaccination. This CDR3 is CASSSTDYGYTF. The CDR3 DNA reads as TGCGCCAGCAGTTCGACAGACTATGGCTACACCTTC.